Listed below are T cell receptor beta chains from one sample, sequenced in a study of beta chain features in type 1 diabetes. The table came from immunoSEQ multiplex PCR; TCRdb's copy has only in-frame clones and leaves some out. The sample has 300,000 to 400,000 clones, around 9.3% seen once. Sequenced material: central memory CD4+ T cells from blood. The origin of the receptors is a man aged 30 to 39 with type 1 diabetes. Each CDR3 is given with its conserved first and last residue. The D gene is left open where the match is weak. Rows may omit the clone size; those that give it use once, few, many or a size class.

V gene	J gene	D gene	clone size	CDR3 protein
TRBV9	TRBJ1-2	NA	NA	CASSVGGADYGYTF
TRBV2	TRBJ1-5	TRBD1	NA	CASSGTGEHQPQHF
TRBV29-1	TRBJ2-2	NA	NA	CSVYDNGELFF
TRBV29-1	TRBJ1-2	NA	few	CSVGMMAGDGYTF
TRBV18	TRBJ2-7	NA	few	CASSPGANF
TRBV7-2	TRBJ2-2	NA	few	CASSLVGGIDPGELFF
TRBV18	TRBJ2-3	NA	few	CASSPRVANTDTQYF
TRBV6-5	TRBJ2-3	TRBD1	NA	CASSYDGQGASDTQYF
TRBV6-5	TRBJ2-2	NA	few	CASSLGLQGGELFF
TRBV15	TRBJ1-6	NA	NA	CATSGGRYLGSPLHF
TRBV7-9	TRBJ1-2	TRBD1	NA	CASSPDRGYGYTF
TRBV2	TRBJ1-1	NA	few	CASSDQNTEAFF
TRBV2	TRBJ1-5	NA	NA	CASSGERDQPQHF
TRBV7-4	TRBJ1-4	NA	NA	CASSSRSGTGNEKLFF
TRBV7-8	TRBJ1-1	TRBD1	NA	CASSPPRGGVKNTEAFF
TRBV29-1	TRBJ1-2	TRBD1	NA	CSVDSGTGGAGYGYTF
TRBV6-5	TRBJ2-2	NA	NA	CASRTGPIHTGELFF
TRBV5-5	TRBJ1-1	NA	few	CASSLGGSMNAEAFF
TRBV28	TRBJ2-7	TRBD1	few	CASRTPGQSYEQYF
TRBV9	TRBJ2-5	NA	few	CASSVDRQETQYF
TRBV5-1	TRBJ1-2	TRBD1	many	CASSVDRDGGYTF
TRBV10-3	TRBJ1-6	NA	many	CAISESIRDSPLHF
TRBV7-2	TRBJ2-7	NA	few	CASSLAPTRGEQYF
TRBV5-6	TRBJ1-2	NA	NA	CASRPGPSPYGYTF
TRBV29-1	TRBJ2-3	NA	NA	CSVEDQALSTDTQYF
TRBV7-2	TRBJ1-6	NA	few	CASSFAPVNSPLHF
TRBV7-2	TRBJ1-2	NA	many	CASSWDGNYGYTF
TRBV7-9	TRBJ2-4	NA	NA	CASSPPPRMGNIQYF
TRBV30	TRBJ2-5	TRBD2	NA	CAWSPSGAQETQYF
TRBV5-1	TRBJ1-5	TRBD1	few	CASSPGVQTGTGEPQHF
TRBV21-1	TRBJ2-5	NA	NA	CASSKTCGLGETQYF
TRBV11-2	TRBJ1-1	NA	few	CASSLARGGTEAFF
TRBV11-2	TRBJ1-3	NA	NA	CASSPRTQGNTIYF
TRBV6-6	TRBJ2-4	TRBD1	few	CASSSRQGRVKNIQYF
TRBV25-1	TRBJ1-4	NA	NA	CASSFTEGPNEKLFF
TRBV19	TRBJ1-1	TRBD1	NA	CASSREQGRNTEAFF
TRBV2	TRBJ1-4	NA	few	CASSAGAALKLFF
TRBV4-3	TRBJ1-1	NA	NA	CASSLGGGNTEAFF
TRBV11-2	TRBJ1-3	NA	few	CASSLLRGTGNTIYF
TRBV18	TRBJ2-5	TRBD2	once	CASSRTSGAQETQYF
TRBV7-2	TRBJ2-3	NA	NA	CASSLRGGLLTASTDTQYF
TRBV5-5	TRBJ2-1	NA	many	CASSLDGRNEQFF
TRBV4-3	TRBJ2-3	NA	few	CASSPLSGTDTQYF
TRBV5-1	TRBJ1-1	NA	few	CASSSGRTMNTEAFF
TRBV4-1	TRBJ2-1	NA	few	CASSQDQAYNEQFF
TRBV6-4	TRBJ1-1	NA	NA	CASSKQGDTEAFF
TRBV6-4	TRBJ1-6	NA	NA	CASSDRSPLHF
TRBV9	TRBJ2-7	TRBD1	NA	CASSVEGGFYEQYF
TRBV9	TRBJ1-5	NA	NA	CASSVASQGSNQPQHF
TRBV28	TRBJ2-5	NA	NA	CASSSSGIQETQYF